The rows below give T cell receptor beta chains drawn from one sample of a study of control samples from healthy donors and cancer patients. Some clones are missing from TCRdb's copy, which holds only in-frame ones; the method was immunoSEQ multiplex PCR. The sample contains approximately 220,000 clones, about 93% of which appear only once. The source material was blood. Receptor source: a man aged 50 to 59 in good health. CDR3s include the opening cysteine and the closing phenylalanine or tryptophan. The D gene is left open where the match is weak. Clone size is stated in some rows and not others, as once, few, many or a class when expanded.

CDR3: CASSQVRASGDTQYF; DNA: TGTGCCAGCAGCCAAGTCAGGGCCTCGGGAGATACGCAGTATTTT; D: .; V: TRBV3-1/TRBV3-2; length: 15; size: .; J: TRBJ2-3
CDR3: CATRRTGLDEAFF; DNA: TGTGCCACCAGACGAACGGGACTGGATGAAGCTTTCTTT; D: .; V: TRBV24-1; length: 13; size: .; J: TRBJ1-1
CDR3: CASSIRGGIAGELFF; DNA: TGTGCCAGCAGCATACGGGGGGGCATCGCCGGGGAGCTGTTTTTT; D: TRBD2; V: TRBV9; length: 15; size: .; J: TRBJ2-2
CDR3: CATGSISYTEAFF; DNA: TGTGCCACGGGGTCCATCTCGTACACTGAAGCTTTCTTT; D: .; V: TRBV2; length: 13; size: .; J: TRBJ1-1
CDR3: CASSGTGAYQPQHF; DNA: TGTGCCAGCAGTGGGACAGGGGCTTATCAGCCCCAGCATTTT; D: TRBD1; V: TRBV28; length: 14; size: .; J: TRBJ1-5
CDR3: CASSLVPADYNEQFF; DNA: TGCGCCAGCAGCTTGGTACCAGCGGATTACAATGAGCAGTTCTTC; D: .; V: TRBV5-1; length: 15; size: .; J: TRBJ2-1
CDR3: CASSFRLGEAGELFF; DNA: TGTGCCAGCAGCTTCAGGCTCGGGGAGGCCGGGGAGCTGTTTTTT; D: .; V: TRBV7-8; length: 15; size: .; J: TRBJ2-2
CDR3: CASSEEGGYEQYF; DNA: TGTGCCAGCAGCGAGGAGGGGGGGTACGAGCAGTACTTC; D: .; V: TRBV13; length: 13; size: .; J: TRBJ2-7
CDR3: CASSPQRTAKNTEAFF; DNA: TGTGCCAGCTCTCCGCAGAGGACGGCAAAGAACACTGAAGCTTTCTTT; D: .; V: TRBV18; length: 16; size: .; J: TRBJ1-1
CDR3: CASSSGDRGITFNEKLFF; DNA: TGCGCCAGCAGCTCGGGGGACAGGGGGATTACGTTCAATGAAAAACTGTTTTTT; D: TRBD1; V: TRBV5-1; length: 18; size: .; J: TRBJ1-4
CDR3: CASSSPGTGGNQPQHF; DNA: TGTGCCAGCAGTTCGCCCGGGACAGGGGGAAATCAGCCCCAGCATTTT; D: TRBD1; V: TRBV28; length: 16; size: .; J: TRBJ1-5
CDR3: CASSLGQVSTNEKLFF; DNA: TGTGCCAGCAGCCTGGGACAGGTTTCAACTAATGAAAAACTGTTTTTT; D: TRBD1; V: TRBV27; length: 16; size: .; J: TRBJ1-4
CDR3: CASSLEGRWDSPLHF; DNA: TGTGCCAGCAGCTTGGAGGGACGGTGGGATTCACCCCTCCACTTT; D: .; V: TRBV5-6; length: 15; size: .; J: TRBJ1-6
CDR3: CASSSGPRGTYNEQFF; DNA: TGTGCCAGCAGCTCCGGGCCCCGGGGGACCTACAATGAGCAGTTCTTC; D: .; V: TRBV11-2; length: 16; size: few; J: TRBJ2-1
CDR3: CASSSRQGSSVPLHF; DNA: TGTGCCAGCAGTAGTAGGCAGGGGTCTTCGGTACCCCTCCACTTT; D: .; V: TRBV3-1/TRBV3-2; length: 15; size: .; J: TRBJ1-6
CDR3: CASIPRTGGYGYTF; DNA: TGTGCCAGCATTCCTCGGACAGGGGGATATGGCTACACCTTC; D: TRBD1; V: TRBV6-5; length: 14; size: few; J: TRBJ1-2
CDR3: CASSSHGRGYTF; DNA: TGTGCCAGCAGTTCCCATGGTAGGGGCTACACCTTC; D: .; V: TRBV6-2/TRBV6-3; length: 12; size: .; J: TRBJ1-2
CDR3: CAGSVYNEQFF; DNA: TGTGCCGGAAGCGTCTACAATGAGCAGTTCTTC; D: .; V: TRBV2; length: 11; size: .; J: TRBJ2-1
CDR3: CASSYLGGPYEQYF; DNA: TGTGCCAGCAGTTACCTTGGGGGCCCCTACGAGCAGTACTTC; D: .; V: TRBV6-5; length: 14; size: .; J: TRBJ2-7
CDR3: CASSLVHTGSTETQYF; DNA: TGTGCCAGCAGCTTGGTACATACGGGATCGACGGAGACCCAGTACTTC; D: .; V: TRBV5-5; length: 16; size: .; J: TRBJ2-5
CDR3: CASLTGRAGGELFF; DNA: TGTGCCAGCCTTACCGGCAGGGCTGGCGGGGAGCTGTTTTTT; D: .; V: TRBV6-6; length: 14; size: .; J: TRBJ2-2
CDR3: CASSSSTGSYGYTF; DNA: TGTGCCAGCAGTTCCTCGACAGGCTCCTATGGCTACACCTTC; D: .; V: TRBV6-5; length: 14; size: .; J: TRBJ1-2
CDR3: CASSPYVGGETQYF; DNA: TGTGCCAGCAGCCCATACGTGGGTGGAGAGACCCAGTACTTC; D: .; V: TRBV7-9; length: 14; size: .; J: TRBJ2-5
CDR3: CASSLLGTREETQYF; DNA: TGCGCCAGCAGCTTGTTGGGGACGCGGGAAGAGACCCAGTACTTC; D: .; V: TRBV5-1; length: 15; size: .; J: TRBJ2-5
CDR3: CASSTPQFLSGEQYF; DNA: TGTGCCAGCAGTACCCCACAATTCTTAAGCGGCGAGCAGTACTTC; D: .; V: TRBV6-6; length: 15; size: .; J: TRBJ2-7
CDR3: CASRASGGNTGELFF; DNA: TGCGCCAGCAGAGCTAGCGGGGGGAACACCGGGGAGCTGTTTTTT; D: TRBD2; V: TRBV5-1; length: 15; size: .; J: TRBJ2-2
CDR3: CASSLGSGSLDQPQHF; DNA: TGTGCCAGCAGCTTAGGGTCAGGGTCGTTGGATCAGCCCCAGCATTTT; D: .; V: TRBV7-9; length: 16; size: .; J: TRBJ1-5
CDR3: CASCPLWGGDTDTQYF; DNA: TGTGCCAGCTGTCCCTTGTGGGGGGGTGACACAGATACGCAGTATTTT; D: TRBD2; V: TRBV3-1/TRBV3-2; length: 16; size: .; J: TRBJ2-3
CDR3: CASSDSGQGNSPLHF; DNA: TGTGCCAGCAGTGACTCGGGACAGGGTAATTCACCCCTCCACTTT; D: TRBD1; V: TRBV6-4; length: 15; size: .; J: TRBJ1-6
CDR3: CASSFTLDTQYF; DNA: TGTGCCAGCAGCTTTACCTTGGATACGCAGTATTTT; D: .; V: TRBV11-2; length: 12; size: .; J: TRBJ2-3
CDR3: CATRTFQATEAFF; DNA: TGTGCCACCAGAACTTTTCAGGCAACTGAAGCTTTCTTT; D: .; V: TRBV2; length: 13; size: .; J: TRBJ1-1
CDR3: CASSEPDRASEKLFF; DNA: TGTGCCAGCAGTGAGCCGGACAGGGCTAGTGAAAAACTGTTTTTT; D: TRBD1; V: TRBV25-1; length: 15; size: .; J: TRBJ1-4
CDR3: CASSSGQGNEKLFF; DNA: TGCGCCAGCAGCTCGGGACAGGGGAATGAAAAACTGTTTTTT; D: TRBD1; V: TRBV5-1; length: 14; size: .; J: TRBJ1-4
CDR3: CASSLEANRQPQHF; DNA: TGTGCCAGCAGCTTAGAGGCCAACAGGCAGCCCCAGCATTTT; D: .; V: TRBV7-8; length: 14; size: .; J: TRBJ1-5
CDR3: CASSQEDYNEQFF; DNA: TGCGCCAGCAGCCAAGAAGACTACAATGAGCAGTTCTTC; D: .; V: TRBV4-3; length: 13; size: .; J: TRBJ2-1
CDR3: CASSEERGAGQPQHF; DNA: TGTGCCAGCAGTGAAGAACGGGGGGCAGGGCAGCCCCAGCATTTT; D: .; V: TRBV2; length: 15; size: .; J: TRBJ1-5
CDR3: CATSARGSSYNEQFF; DNA: TGTGCCACCAGCGCCCGGGGGAGCTCCTACAATGAGCAGTTCTTC; D: .; V: TRBV15; length: 15; size: .; J: TRBJ2-1
CDR3: CATERGYRDRQETQYF; DNA: TGTGCCACCGAGAGGGGGTACCGGGACAGACAAGAGACCCAGTACTTC; D: TRBD1; V: TRBV10-3; length: 16; size: .; J: TRBJ2-5
CDR3: CASSPGPGKKGQYF; DNA: TGTGCCAGCAGCCCGGGCCCTGGAAAGAAGGGCCAGTACTTC; D: .; V: TRBV9; length: 14; size: .; J: TRBJ2-5
CDR3: CASTGMGLFPPSGEQYF; DNA: TGTGCCAGCACCGGAATGGGTCTATTTCCCCCATCGGGCGAGCAGTACTTC; D: .; V: TRBV2; length: 17; size: .; J: TRBJ2-7
CDR3: CASSPTQDYEQYF; DNA: TGTGCCAGCTCCCCGACACAGGACTACGAGCAGTACTTC; D: .; V: TRBV18; length: 13; size: .; J: TRBJ2-7
CDR3: CASSVAYPGQGNEKLFF; DNA: TGTGCCAGCAGCGTAGCCTACCCGGGACAGGGGAATGAAAAACTGTTTTTT; D: TRBD1; V: TRBV9; length: 17; size: .; J: TRBJ1-4
CDR3: CASRRGLLNTGELFF; DNA: TGCGCCAGCAGGAGGGGACTGCTGAACACCGGGGAGCTGTTTTTT; D: .; V: TRBV5-1; length: 15; size: .; J: TRBJ2-2
CDR3: CASSVGDSRNYNEQFF; DNA: TGTGCCAGCAGCGTAGGGGACTCTCGGAACTACAATGAGCAGTTCTTC; D: .; V: TRBV9; length: 16; size: .; J: TRBJ2-1
CDR3: CASSEQVLTDTQYF; DNA: TGCGCCAGCAGTGAGCAGGTTCTCACAGATACGCAGTATTTT; D: .; V: TRBV10-1; length: 14; size: .; J: TRBJ2-3
CDR3: CASSLFNEQFF; DNA: TGTGCCAGCAGCCTCTTCAATGAGCAGTTCTTC; D: .; V: TRBV12-3/TRBV12-4; length: 11; size: .; J: TRBJ2-1
CDR3: CASIVDRVTEAFF; DNA: TGTGCCAGCATCGTAGACAGGGTCACTGAAGCTTTCTTT; D: TRBD1; V: TRBV7-9; length: 13; size: .; J: TRBJ1-1
CDR3: CASSLGGTRTAPNEQYF; DNA: TGTGCCAGCAGCTTGGGGGGGACTAGAACAGCCCCAAACGAGCAGTACTTC; D: TRBD2; V: TRBV5-4; length: 17; size: .; J: TRBJ2-7
CDR3: CASSLLAATETQYF; DNA: TGCGCCAGCAGCTTGTTAGCGGCCACGGAGACCCAGTACTTC; D: .; V: TRBV5-1; length: 14; size: once; J: TRBJ2-5
CDR3: CATSADRISYGYTF; DNA: TGTGCCACCAGTGCTGACAGGATTTCCTATGGCTACACCTTC; D: .; V: TRBV24-1; length: 14; size: few; J: TRBJ1-2
CDR3: CASSLGRAAPHFAF; DNA: TGTGCCAGCAGCTTGGGACGGGCAGCTCCCCATTTCGCCTTC; D: .; V: TRBV5-6; length: 14; size: few; J: TRBJ1-2
CDR3: CATLPPTVSGANVLTF; DNA: TGTGCCACCCTCCCACCCACCGTCTCTGGGGCCAACGTCCTGACTTTC; D: .; V: TRBV7-2; length: 16; size: .; J: TRBJ2-6
CDR3: CASSPGGTGTEAFF; DNA: TGTGCCAGCAGCCCGGGGGGCACGGGCACTGAAGCTTTCTTT; D: .; V: TRBV11-3; length: 14; size: .; J: TRBJ1-1
CDR3: CASGGGQPQHF; DNA: TGTGCCAGCGGCGGCGGGCAGCCCCAGCATTTT; D: .; V: TRBV28; length: 11; size: .; J: TRBJ1-5
CDR3: CASYRDSKAFF; DNA: TGTGCCAGTTACCGGGACAGCAAAGCTTTCTTT; D: TRBD1; V: TRBV19; length: 11; size: .; J: TRBJ1-1
CDR3: CASSLATGGLGNSPLHF; DNA: TGCGCCAGCAGCTTGGCGACAGGGGGCCTGGGGAATTCACCCCTCCACTTT; D: TRBD1; V: TRBV5-1; length: 17; size: .; J: TRBJ1-6
CDR3: CASSRGGEGSDTQYF; DNA: TGCGCCAGCAGCCGCGGGGGGGAGGGGTCAGATACGCAGTATTTT; D: TRBD2; V: TRBV4-3; length: 15; size: .; J: TRBJ2-3
CDR3: CASNFRAGTWDEQYF; DNA: TGTGCCAGCAATTTCCGGGCGGGGACCTGGGACGAGCAGTACTTC; D: .; V: TRBV6-5; length: 15; size: .; J: TRBJ2-7
CDR3: CASSFRRGDSTDTQYF; DNA: TGTGCCAGCAGTTTTAGGCGGGGGGATTCTACAGATACGCAGTATTTT; D: TRBD2; V: TRBV28; length: 16; size: .; J: TRBJ2-3